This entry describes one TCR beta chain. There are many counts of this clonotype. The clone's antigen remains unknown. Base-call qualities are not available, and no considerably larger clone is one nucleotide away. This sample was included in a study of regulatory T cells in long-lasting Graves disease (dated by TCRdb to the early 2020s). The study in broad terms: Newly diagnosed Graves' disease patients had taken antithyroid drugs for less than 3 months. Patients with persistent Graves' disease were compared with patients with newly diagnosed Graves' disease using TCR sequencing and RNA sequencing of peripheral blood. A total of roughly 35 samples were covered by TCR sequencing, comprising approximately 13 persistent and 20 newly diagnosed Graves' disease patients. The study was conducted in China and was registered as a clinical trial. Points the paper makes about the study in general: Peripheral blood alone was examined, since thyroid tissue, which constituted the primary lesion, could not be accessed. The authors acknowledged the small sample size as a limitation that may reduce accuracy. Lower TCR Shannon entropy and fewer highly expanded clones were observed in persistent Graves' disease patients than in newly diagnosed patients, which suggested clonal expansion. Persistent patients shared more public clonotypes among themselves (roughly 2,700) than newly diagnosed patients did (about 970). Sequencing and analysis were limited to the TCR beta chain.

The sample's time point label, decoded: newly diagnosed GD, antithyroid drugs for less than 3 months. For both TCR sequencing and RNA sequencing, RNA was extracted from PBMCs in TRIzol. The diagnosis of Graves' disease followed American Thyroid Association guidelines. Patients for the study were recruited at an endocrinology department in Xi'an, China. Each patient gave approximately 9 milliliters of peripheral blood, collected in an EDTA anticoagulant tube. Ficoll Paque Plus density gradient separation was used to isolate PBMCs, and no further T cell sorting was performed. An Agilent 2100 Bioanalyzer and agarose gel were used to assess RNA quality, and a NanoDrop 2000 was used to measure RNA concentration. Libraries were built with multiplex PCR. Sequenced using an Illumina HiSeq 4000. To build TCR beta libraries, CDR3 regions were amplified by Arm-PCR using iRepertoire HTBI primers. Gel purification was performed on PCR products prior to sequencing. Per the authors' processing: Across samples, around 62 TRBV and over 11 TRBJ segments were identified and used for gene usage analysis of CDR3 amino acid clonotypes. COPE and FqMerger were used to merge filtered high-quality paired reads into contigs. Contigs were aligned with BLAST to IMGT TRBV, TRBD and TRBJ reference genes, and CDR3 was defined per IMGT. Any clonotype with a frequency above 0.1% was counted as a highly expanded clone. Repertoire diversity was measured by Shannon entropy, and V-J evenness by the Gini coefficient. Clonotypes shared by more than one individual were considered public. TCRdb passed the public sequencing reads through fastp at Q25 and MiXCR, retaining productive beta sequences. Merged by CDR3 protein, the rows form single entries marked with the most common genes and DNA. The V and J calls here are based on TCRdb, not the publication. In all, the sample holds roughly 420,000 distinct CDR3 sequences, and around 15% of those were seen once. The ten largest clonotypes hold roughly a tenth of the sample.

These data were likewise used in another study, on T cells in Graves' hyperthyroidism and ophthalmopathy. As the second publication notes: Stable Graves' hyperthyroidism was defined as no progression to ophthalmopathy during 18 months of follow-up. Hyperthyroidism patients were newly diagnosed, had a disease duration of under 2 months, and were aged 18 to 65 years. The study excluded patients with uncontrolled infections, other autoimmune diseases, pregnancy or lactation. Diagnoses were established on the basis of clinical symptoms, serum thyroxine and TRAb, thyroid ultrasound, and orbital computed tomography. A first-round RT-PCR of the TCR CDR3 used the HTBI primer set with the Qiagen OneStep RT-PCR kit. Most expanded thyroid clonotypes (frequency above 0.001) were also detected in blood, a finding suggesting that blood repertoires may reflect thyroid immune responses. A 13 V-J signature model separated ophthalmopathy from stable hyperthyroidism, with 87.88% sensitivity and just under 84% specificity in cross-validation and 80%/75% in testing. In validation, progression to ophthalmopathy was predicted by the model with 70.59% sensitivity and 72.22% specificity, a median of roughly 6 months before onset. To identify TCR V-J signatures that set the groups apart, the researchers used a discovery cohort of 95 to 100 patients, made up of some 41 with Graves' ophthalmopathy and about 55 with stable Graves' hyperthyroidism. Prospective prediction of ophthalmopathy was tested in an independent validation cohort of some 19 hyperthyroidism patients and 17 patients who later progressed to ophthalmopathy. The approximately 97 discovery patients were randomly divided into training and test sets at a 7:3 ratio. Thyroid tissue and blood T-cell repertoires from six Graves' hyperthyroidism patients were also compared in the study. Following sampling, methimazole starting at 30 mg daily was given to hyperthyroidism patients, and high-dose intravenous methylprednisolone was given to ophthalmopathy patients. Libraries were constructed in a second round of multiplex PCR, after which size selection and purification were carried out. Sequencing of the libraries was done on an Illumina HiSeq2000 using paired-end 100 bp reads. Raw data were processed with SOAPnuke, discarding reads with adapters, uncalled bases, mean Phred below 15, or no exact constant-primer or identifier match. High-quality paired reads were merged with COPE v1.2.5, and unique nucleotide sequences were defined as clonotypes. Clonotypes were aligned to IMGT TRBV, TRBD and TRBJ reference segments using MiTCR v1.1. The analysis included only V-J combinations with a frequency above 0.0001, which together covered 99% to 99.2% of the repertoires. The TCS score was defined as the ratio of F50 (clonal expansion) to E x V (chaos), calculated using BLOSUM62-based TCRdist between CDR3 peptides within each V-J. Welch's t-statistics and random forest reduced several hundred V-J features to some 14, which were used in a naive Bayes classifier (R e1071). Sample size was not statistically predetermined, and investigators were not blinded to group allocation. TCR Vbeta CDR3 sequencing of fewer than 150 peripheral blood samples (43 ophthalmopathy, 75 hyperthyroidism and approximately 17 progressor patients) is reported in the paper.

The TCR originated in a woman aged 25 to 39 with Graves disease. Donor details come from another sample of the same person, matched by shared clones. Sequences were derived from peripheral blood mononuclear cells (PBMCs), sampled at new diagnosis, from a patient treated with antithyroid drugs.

The encoded CDR3 is CASRGGGPEAFF. The DNA sequence is as follows: TGTGCCAGCAGGGGTGGGGGTCCTGAAGCTTTCTTT. Here the chain combines TRBV7-9 and TRBJ1-1; TRBD1 is a possible D gene, resting on 5 matching bases. Cut back by 6 bases and 6 bases, the V and J ends lie 11 bases apart. CDR1 and CDR2 were assigned from the germline V gene (reference sequence) as SEHNR and FQNEAQ. From the cysteine through the phenylalanine, the CDR3 covers 12 amino acids. Just CDR3 DNA is preserved here, 36 bases in frame from base 1. Joined to the reference TRBV7-9 and TRBJ1-1 proteins, this CDR3 gives the full variable domain: DTGVSQNPRHKITKRGQNVTFRCDPISEHNRLYWYRQTLGQGPEFLTYFQNEAQLEKSRLLSDRFSAERPKGSFSTLEIQRTEQGDSAMYLCASRGGGPEAFFGQGTRLTVV.